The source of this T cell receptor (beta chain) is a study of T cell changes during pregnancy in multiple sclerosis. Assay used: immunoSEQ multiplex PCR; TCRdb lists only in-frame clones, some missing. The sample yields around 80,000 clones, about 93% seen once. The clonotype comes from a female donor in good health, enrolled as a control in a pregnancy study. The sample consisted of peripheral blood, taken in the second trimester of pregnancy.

In nucleotides, the CDR3 is TGTGCCAGCAGCTTAGCGCGGACAGGGGGGCAGTTCTTC. It encodes CASSLARTGGQFF. V and J are TRBV7-9 and TRBJ2-1; 10 bases fit TRBD1. Germline values: CDR1 SEHNR, CDR2 FQNEAQ (reference sequence). With 0 bases clipped from V and 12 bases from J, the junction kept 2 bases outside the gene matches. This CDR3 region has 13 residues.